This TCR beta chain was profiled in a study of tumour-infiltrating T cells in Burkitt lymphoma. Whole-study context: Repertoire clonality predicted overall and progression-free survival.

Germline V CDR1 and CDR2: MNHEY, SVGAGI. There are 15 residues in the CDR3. Trimming shortened V by 0 bases and J by 8 bases, and 14 bases separated the two germline ends. Profiling relied on immunoSEQ multiplex PCR, and the TCRdb table lists in-frame clones only, not all of them. The table includes around 6,500 clones, approximately 18% detected once. The rearrangement joins TRBV6-5 to TRBJ2-1, with a tentative D call TRBD1 (5 bases). The TCR originated in a human donor with diffuse large B-cell lymphoma. Sequenced material: tumor tissue. CDR3 sequence reads: CASSYSTSVGHEQFF. The CDR3 DNA reads as TGTGCCAGCAGTTACTCGACGAGCGTGGGGCATGAGCAGTTCTTC.